A selection of T cell receptor beta chains follows, all from one sample in a study of technical replicates of blood from a handful of donors. This table comes from immunoSEQ multiplex PCR, and its TCRdb copy is limited to in-frame clones, with some not included. The sample carries 85,000 to 100,000 clones, 85% to 95% recorded once. The sample was T cells isolated from PBMCs. The origin of the receptors is a human donor in good health. CDR3s leave out the opening cysteine and the closing phenylalanine or tryptophan. Fields, in order: V gene, clone size, J gene, CDR3 protein. Size values are once, few and many counts, or a class for expanded clones, and some rows have none.

v_gene: TRBV6-6
abundance: -
j_gene: TRBJ2-3
CDR3aa: ASSYVGSGDADTQY

v_gene: TRBV9
abundance: -
j_gene: TRBJ2-3
CDR3aa: ASSVGTSGGGDTQY

v_gene: TRBV5-5
abundance: -
j_gene: TRBJ1-2
CDR3aa: ASSLSGAGGVYGYT

v_gene: TRBV4-1
abundance: -
j_gene: TRBJ2-7
CDR3aa: ASSQIVAGGMYEQY

v_gene: TRBV7-6
abundance: -
j_gene: TRBJ2-7
CDR3aa: ASSARQGWEQY

v_gene: TRBV28
abundance: -
j_gene: TRBJ2-1
CDR3aa: ASSRGGRGDNEQF

v_gene: TRBV27
abundance: -
j_gene: TRBJ1-5
CDR3aa: ASSPGFGQPQH

v_gene: TRBV5-1
abundance: -
j_gene: TRBJ2-7
CDR3aa: ASSAQGIYEQY

v_gene: TRBV6-6
abundance: -
j_gene: TRBJ2-2
CDR3aa: ASSYLQGTTGELF

v_gene: TRBV7-9
abundance: -
j_gene: TRBJ1-3
CDR3aa: ASSSLPGNTIY

v_gene: TRBV10-3
abundance: -
j_gene: TRBJ2-4
CDR3aa: AITPSLGAGIQY

v_gene: TRBV27
abundance: -
j_gene: TRBJ1-3
CDR3aa: ASSVRTPGNTIY

v_gene: TRBV4-1
abundance: -
j_gene: TRBJ2-7
CDR3aa: ASSQEDSGTYEQY

v_gene: TRBV7-8
abundance: -
j_gene: TRBJ1-1
CDR3aa: ASSTRQYMNTEAF

v_gene: TRBV9
abundance: -
j_gene: TRBJ2-5
CDR3aa: ASSLGSQETQY

v_gene: TRBV2
abundance: -
j_gene: TRBJ2-2
CDR3aa: ASSEAGGGTGELF

v_gene: TRBV10-2
abundance: -
j_gene: TRBJ2-1
CDR3aa: ASSRSRDRVYNEQF

v_gene: TRBV6-5
abundance: -
j_gene: TRBJ2-3
CDR3aa: ASNRGGTDTQY

v_gene: TRBV2
abundance: -
j_gene: TRBJ1-5
CDR3aa: ASSSGQLLRH

v_gene: TRBV27
abundance: -
j_gene: TRBJ1-2
CDR3aa: ASSSGEVGYGYT

v_gene: TRBV12-5
abundance: once
j_gene: TRBJ2-1
CDR3aa: ASGIRSGRAGDEQF

v_gene: TRBV7-9
abundance: -
j_gene: TRBJ2-5
CDR3aa: ASSLIAGAVETQY

v_gene: TRBV5-1
abundance: -
j_gene: TRBJ1-2
CDR3aa: ASSLVTGPYGYT

v_gene: TRBV4-1
abundance: -
j_gene: TRBJ1-2
CDR3aa: ASSLRTGGTYGYT

v_gene: TRBV7-8
abundance: -
j_gene: TRBJ2-4
CDR3aa: ASSLGQLGGRDKAKNIQY

v_gene: TRBV7-8
abundance: -
j_gene: TRBJ1-2
CDR3aa: ASSLGTTNYGYT

v_gene: TRBV28
abundance: -
j_gene: TRBJ2-1
CDR3aa: ATRLAVNYNEQF

v_gene: TRBV4-1
abundance: -
j_gene: TRBJ2-1
CDR3aa: ASSQVATGTNEQF

v_gene: TRBV5-6
abundance: -
j_gene: TRBJ2-7
CDR3aa: ASSPPSGGHYEQY

v_gene: TRBV2
abundance: few
j_gene: TRBJ1-5
CDR3aa: ASSQGQGNQPQH

v_gene: TRBV29-1
abundance: -
j_gene: TRBJ1-3
CDR3aa: SVLTAKGAGNTIY

v_gene: TRBV28
abundance: -
j_gene: TRBJ2-3
CDR3aa: ASSIPDTQY

v_gene: TRBV5-5
abundance: -
j_gene: TRBJ1-5
CDR3aa: ASSWGVAGNQPQH

v_gene: TRBV5-5
abundance: -
j_gene: TRBJ2-7
CDR3aa: ASSFSLGGSYEQY

v_gene: TRBV4-1
abundance: -
j_gene: TRBJ1-5
CDR3aa: ASSVRTGGDNQPQH

v_gene: TRBV7-3
abundance: -
j_gene: TRBJ2-3
CDR3aa: ASSLRGTSGGASTDTQY

v_gene: TRBV27
abundance: once
j_gene: TRBJ1-2
CDR3aa: ASSISRDRDLYGYT

v_gene: TRBV15
abundance: -
j_gene: TRBJ2-5
CDR3aa: AISGEGAEETQY

v_gene: TRBV5-5
abundance: -
j_gene: TRBJ2-2
CDR3aa: ASSFSLVSGVNVPGELF

v_gene: TRBV19
abundance: few
j_gene: TRBJ1-5
CDR3aa: ASSIDRFRQPQH

v_gene: TRBV5-4
abundance: -
j_gene: TRBJ2-7
CDR3aa: ASSLEVAGGYEQY

v_gene: TRBV9
abundance: -
j_gene: TRBJ1-1
CDR3aa: ASSVSTGNTEAF

v_gene: TRBV4-1
abundance: -
j_gene: TRBJ2-3
CDR3aa: ASSQGAADTQY

v_gene: TRBV20-1
abundance: once
j_gene: TRBJ2-3
CDR3aa: SAGGRDTQY

v_gene: TRBV28
abundance: -
j_gene: TRBJ2-5
CDR3aa: ASSRTRRRETQY

v_gene: TRBV4-1
abundance: -
j_gene: TRBJ2-1
CDR3aa: ASSQVINEQF

v_gene: TRBV30
abundance: -
j_gene: TRBJ1-1
CDR3aa: AWSWVGGNTEAF

v_gene: TRBV4-1
abundance: -
j_gene: TRBJ2-7
CDR3aa: ASSRPGQGDEQY

v_gene: TRBV5-1
abundance: -
j_gene: TRBJ1-6
CDR3aa: ASSLYRTGEDSPLH

v_gene: TRBV2
abundance: few
j_gene: TRBJ2-3
CDR3aa: ASSEGRAYTDTQY

v_gene: TRBV6-1
abundance: few
j_gene: TRBJ2-7
CDR3aa: ASSEAVSPGREG

v_gene: TRBV18
abundance: -
j_gene: TRBJ2-1
CDR3aa: ASSPSTPNEQF

v_gene: TRBV4-1
abundance: -
j_gene: TRBJ2-3
CDR3aa: ASSLLGADTQY

v_gene: TRBV11-2
abundance: -
j_gene: TRBJ2-4
CDR3aa: ASSLARGTQNIQY

v_gene: TRBV6-5
abundance: -
j_gene: TRBJ1-1
CDR3aa: ASSYLLGQSNTEAF

v_gene: TRBV5-1
abundance: -
j_gene: TRBJ2-3
CDR3aa: ASSLTSGRAGDTQY

v_gene: TRBV11-2
abundance: once
j_gene: TRBJ2-7
CDR3aa: ASSSVRSLNEQY

v_gene: TRBV7-9
abundance: -
j_gene: TRBJ2-6
CDR3aa: ASSPQGSGANVLT